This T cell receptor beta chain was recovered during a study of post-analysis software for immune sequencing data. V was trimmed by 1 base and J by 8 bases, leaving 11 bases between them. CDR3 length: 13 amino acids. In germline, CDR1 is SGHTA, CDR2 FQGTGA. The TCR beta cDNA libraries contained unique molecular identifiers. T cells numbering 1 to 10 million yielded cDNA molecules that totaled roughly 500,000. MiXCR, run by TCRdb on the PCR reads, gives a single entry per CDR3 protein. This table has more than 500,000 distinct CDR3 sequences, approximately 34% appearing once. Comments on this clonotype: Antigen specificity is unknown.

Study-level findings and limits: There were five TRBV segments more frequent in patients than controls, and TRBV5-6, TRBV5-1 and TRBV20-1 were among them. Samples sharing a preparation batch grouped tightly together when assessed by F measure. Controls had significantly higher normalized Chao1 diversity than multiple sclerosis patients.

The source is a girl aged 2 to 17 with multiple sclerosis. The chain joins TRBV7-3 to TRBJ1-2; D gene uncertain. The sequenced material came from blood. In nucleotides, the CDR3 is TGTGCCAGCAGCTTAAAGGCGCGGGAAGGCTACACCTTC. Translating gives CASSLKAREGYTF.